This T cell receptor (beta chain) comes out of a study of blood T cell repertoires in COVID-19. Study background: The United States, Italy and Spain supplied acute and convalescent COVID-19 samples. The cDNA or gDNA used as material had been derived from T cells, B-cell-depleted T cells, or PBMCs.

Trimming removed 6 bases from V and 7 bases from J; junction bases left unmatched: 8. This CDR3 is built from 15 residues. Per germline, CDR1 MNHEY and CDR2 SVGAGI. In the study's own analysis: Reference gene primer amplification yielded estimated nucleated cell counts. Assay used: immunoSEQ multiplex PCR; TCRdb lists only in-frame clones, some missing. D and trimming come from the DNA, and the V and J calls and clone size come from that table. Found here are approximately 200,000 clones, about 90% of them singletons; the top ten hold 1.5% to 2%. The chain is built from TRBV6-5 and TRBJ1-6, with 8 bases identical to TRBD1. The receptor comes from a man aged 35-49 years with active or convalescent COVID-19. Sequenced: peripheral blood. The chain's CDR3 is CASREDRAGNSPLHF. In nucleotides, the CDR3 is TGTGCCAGCAGAGAGGACAGGGCTGGGAATTCACCCCTCCACTTT.